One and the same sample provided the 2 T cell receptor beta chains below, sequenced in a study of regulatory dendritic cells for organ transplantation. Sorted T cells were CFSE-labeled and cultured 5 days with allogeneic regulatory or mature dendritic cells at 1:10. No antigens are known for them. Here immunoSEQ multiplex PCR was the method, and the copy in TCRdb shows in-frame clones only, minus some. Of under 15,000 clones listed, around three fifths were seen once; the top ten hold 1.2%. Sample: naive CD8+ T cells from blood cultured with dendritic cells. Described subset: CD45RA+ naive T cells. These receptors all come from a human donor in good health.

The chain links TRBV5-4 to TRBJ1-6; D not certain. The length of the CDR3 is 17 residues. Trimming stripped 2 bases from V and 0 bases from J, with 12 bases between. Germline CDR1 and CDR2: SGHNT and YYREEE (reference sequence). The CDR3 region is CASSLSPRSSYNSPLHF. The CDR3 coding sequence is TGTGCCAGCAGCTTAAGTCCGAGAAGCTCCTATAATTCACCCCTCCACTTT.

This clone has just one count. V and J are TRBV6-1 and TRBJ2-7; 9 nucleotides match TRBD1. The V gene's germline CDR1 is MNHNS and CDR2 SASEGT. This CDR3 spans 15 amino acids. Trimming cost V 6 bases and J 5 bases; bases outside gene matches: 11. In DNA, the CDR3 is TGTGCCAGCAGCCTACACCCGGGACAGGGACACGAGCAGTACTTC. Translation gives CASSLHPGQGHEQYF.